Listed here is a single T cell receptor (beta chain). This clone was observed once. Its target antigen remains unknown. No base quality information exists; no much larger clone differs at one position. The sample belongs to a study of cytomegalovirus exposure and HLA in healthy donors (dated by TCRdb to 2017 to 2019). For context, the study as a whole: According to a later analysis, the approximately 120 validation repertoires were produced on the same platform as the 666 repertoires of the first cohort. The study aimed to test whether cataloging public T cell receptors could reveal signatures of past pathogen exposure. Besides the first cohort of roughly 660 subjects, a separate validation cohort made up of 120 different subjects was used. To predict cytomegalovirus infection status, the study combined high-throughput TCR immunosequencing, statistical association of individual TCRs with disease status, and machine learning.

The donors were included in the validation cohort of over a hundred subjects, a group kept apart from the roughly 670-subject first cohort. The CDR3 contains 15 residues, cysteine and phenylalanine counted. Only the CDR3 part of the read is kept: 45 bases, read in frame from the first base. V is pruned by 4 bases and J by 6 bases, leaving 12 bases of the junction without a gene match. As encoded in the germline V gene (reference sequence), CDR1 is SGHNT while CDR2 is YYREEE. Library preparation used the immunoSEQ multiplex PCR assay. Concerning the study's data processing: To diagnose cytomegalovirus status from the catalog of TCR beta chain sequences, a statistical classification framework was built. TCRdb mirrors the immuneACCESS table, restricted to in-frame sequences. Some clones are absent from its copies; in checked studies, under half trace to an unresolved V gene, and the reason for the others is unknown. The V and J calls and clone size were taken over from that table, and D and trimming were inferred from the DNA. The sample table records around 86,000 clones; approximately 93% of these occur just once. Of the sample, around 1.1% is held by the ten largest clones.

Beyond this particular receptor, the publication reports: The classifier was reported to diagnose cytomegalovirus status with high specificity and sensitivity in both the original and validation cohorts. A total of fewer than 200 TCR beta chains were listed by the study as associated with cytomegalovirus. Subsequent analysis determined that TCRs grouped into clusters in the first cohort also showed a tendency toward co-occurrence across the 130 or so validation repertoires, and approximately 93% of cluster scores exceeded 0. The validation cohort had no HLA typing available for a later analysis, so co-occurrence within that cohort was assessed over all 110 or so repertoires. Three of the identified cytomegalovirus-associated TCR beta chains were confirmed in vitro to be specific for cytomegalovirus antigens. According to the authors, the approach could potentially be generalized to other disease states and immunological phenotypes. Most TCR sequences were seen in very few donors, while some public TCRs were found in many individuals.

The sequenced sample was PBMCs. Rearrangement joined TRBV5-4 to TRBJ1-2; TRBD1 lines up with 7 middle nucleotides. This receptor was taken from a woman aged 25 to 39 in good health and CMV-seropositive. The CDR3 has the sequence CASSPPGQRRNGYTF. The nucleotide sequence is TGTGCCAGCAGCCCTCCGGGACAGCGAAGGAATGGCTACACCTTC.